The T cell receptor beta chain described here comes from a study of CD8 T cells in Susac syndrome. When the RNA was reverse transcribed, random hexamers were used with an input of about 0.5 to 1 ug. The method of amplification for TCR beta CDR3 was immunoSEQ multiplex PCR, covering 54 Vbeta and 13 Jbeta. Each CDR3 protein is one row after TCRdb ran MiXCR on the immunoSEQ multiplex PCR reads. The table includes under 200,000 distinct CDR3 sequences, roughly 96% detected once. TEMRA cells were FACS-enriched, with CD8+ and CD4+ T cells isolated negatively. Germline CDR1 and CDR2: DFQATT and SNEGSKA (reference sequence). The CDR3 spans 14 residues. Trimming removed 5 bases from V and 1 base from J, with 13 bases in between.

The clonotype originates from a human donor in good health. The sequencing sample was made of CD4+ T cells from PBMCs. The rearrangement uses TRBV20-1 and TRBJ2-3; tentative D call: TRBD2 (6 bases). The CDR3 loop is CSALTGDGTDTQYF. CDR3 DNA: TGCAGTGCTCTCACGGGGGACGGCACAGATACGCAGTATTTT.